The 20 T cell receptor beta chains below were found in one sample sequenced in a study of response to subunit inactivated influenza vaccine. TCRdb ran MiXCR on the RT-PCR reads and lists one entry per CDR3 protein. The table includes around 200,000 distinct CDR3 sequences, about 12% detected once. These sequences were also reported in another study, on T cells expressing NK-cell markers. From that second work: Template switching by 5'RACE with UMIs generated the TCR beta cDNA.

The specimen was CD8+ T cells sorted from PBMCs, collected roughly 12 days after vaccination. Source of these receptors: a man aged 50 or older who received an inactivated influenza vaccine.

This rearrangement joins TRBV28 to TRBJ2-1; D uncertain. The V end was cut by 3 bases, the J end by 5 bases, with 17 bases between. There are 16 residues in the CDR3. Germline values: CDR1 MDHEN, CDR2 SYDVKM. CDR3 in amino acids: CASSFPLARTDNEQFF. The CDR3 DNA reads TGTGCCAGCAGTTTTCCCCTCGCACGAACTGACAATGAGCAGTTCTTC. Variable domain in full (rest from reference TRBV28 and TRBJ2-1): DVKVTQSSRYLVKRTGEKVFLECVQDMDHENMFWYRQDPGLGLRLIYFSYDVKMKEKGDIPEGYSVSREKKERFSLILESASTNQTSMYLCASSFPLARTDNEQFFGPGTRLTVL.

A few counts support this clonotype. This chain joins TRBV5-5 and TRBJ2-2, with D uncertain. Germline loops: CDR1 SGHKS, CDR2 YYEKEE (reference sequence). This CDR3 contains 13 residues. The V gene lost 5 bases and the J gene lost 0 bases, with 5 bases spanning the gap. The CDR3 here is CASRGTNTGELFF. The CDR3 bases are TGTGCCAGCAGGGGGACGAACACCGGGGAGCTGTTTTTT.

The chain has TRBV15 and TRBJ1-5; 9 bases align to TRBD1. Per germline, CDR1 LNHNV and CDR2 YYDKDF (reference sequence). The V gene end was trimmed by 4 bases and the J gene end by 0 bases; junction bases not matched to a gene: 7. This CDR3 is built from 17 residues. CDR3 DNA: TGTGCCACCAGCACCGGGACAGGGATTCATAGCAATCAGCCCCAGCATTTT. Translated, it gives CATSTGTGIHSNQPQHF.

This clonotype has more than one count but fewer than ten. The chain is built from TRBV4-3 and TRBJ1-1; maybe TRBD1 (5 bases). CDR3 length equals 17 residues. V lost 0 bases to trimming and J lost 5 bases, with 19 bases between them. Germline CDR1 LGHNA, CDR2 YSLEER. This chain's CDR3 is CASSQDRGSGEGTEAFF. DNA of the CDR3: TGCGCCAGCAGCCAAGATAGGGGTTCGGGGGAAGGTACTGAAGCTTTCTTT.

This clonotype has ten or more counts. V gene TRBV9 combines with J gene TRBJ2-7; TRBD1 matches at 9 bases. In germline, CDR1 is SGDLS, CDR2 YYNGEE. The CDR3 loop spans 15 amino acids. The ends lost 4 bases at V and 0 bases at J; junction bases unmatched: 5. The CDR3 DNA reads TGTGCCAGCAGCCCGACAGGGGGAAGCTCCTACGAGCAGTACTTC. Its protein product is CASSPTGGSSYEQYF.

The chain uses TRBV12-3 or TRBV12-4 and TRBJ2-1; D is possibly TRBD2 (5 bases). Between the trimmed V and J ends, which lost 5 bases and 4 bases, there was a span of 15 bases. The CDR3 covers 15 residues. This CDR3 reads CASSPSPAAYNEQFF. In DNA form, the CDR3 reads TGTGCCAGCAGTCCGTCCCCAGCGGCATACAATGAGCAGTTCTTC.

This chain joins TRBV25-1 and TRBJ1-6; tentative D call: TRBD1 (5 bases). The germline gives CDR1 MGHDK, CDR2 SYGVNS. V was clipped by 0 bases and J by 8 bases, with 11 bases between them. The CDR3 consists of 15 residues. The CDR3 region is CASSEYSGEYSPLHF. CDR3 bases: TGTGCCAGCAGTGAATATTCGGGGGAATATTCACCCCTCCACTTT.

The chain recombines TRBV6-2 or TRBV6-3 with TRBJ2-2; no reliable D call. This CDR3 spans 14 amino acids. The V end was cut by 4 bases, the J end by 2 bases, with 8 bases between. The V gene's germline CDR1 is MNHEY and CDR2 SVGEGT. The CDR3 is CASSSYLNTGELFF. The CDR3 bases are TGTGCCAGCAGTTCGTATTTAAACACCGGGGAGCTGTTTTTT.

This clonotype appeared a few times. The chain is built from TRBV6-1 and TRBJ2-2; D not resolved. The CDR3 spans 13 residues. Per the germline V gene, CDR1 is MNHNS and CDR2 is SASEGT. Trimming removed 6 bases at V and 8 bases at J, with 13 bases between. CDR3 region: CASSPDPSGELFF. The CDR3, as DNA: TGTGCCAGCAGCCCCGACCCCTCGGGGGAGCTGTTTTTT.

This sequence joins TRBV24-1 and TRBJ2-2; D may be TRBD1 (6 bases). V lost 3 bases and J lost 0, with 10 bases in between. The CDR3 runs 16 residues. The germline gives CDR1 KGHDR, CDR2 SFDVKD. The CDR3 protein is CATSDPRTANTGELFF. DNA of the CDR3: TGTGCCACCAGTGATCCCCGGACAGCGAACACCGGGGAGCTGTTTTTT.

Here the CDR3 DNA reads TGTGCCAGCTCACCAAAACCAGGGGACCTGGGTGAGCAGTTCTTC. This encodes CASSPKPGDLGEQFF. J is TRBJ2-1 and V is TRBV18; D is perhaps TRBD1 (6 bases). Germline loops: CDR1 KGHSH, CDR2 LQKENI. The CDR3 consists of 15 residues. Between the trimmed V and J ends, which lost 2 bases and 9 bases, there was a span of 17 bases.

This clonotype was counted at least ten times. The rearrangement links TRBV20-1 to TRBJ2-1; TRBD1 matches at 8 bases. The germline gives CDR1 DFQATT, CDR2 SNEGSKA (reference sequence). The CDR3 is made up of 13 amino acids. J gave up 2 bases and V 5 bases, and 2 bases lay outside the gene matches. CDR3 DNA: TGCAGTGCTCGGGACAGGCCCTACAATGAGCAGTTCTTC. Translation: CSARDRPYNEQFF.

The V and J genes are TRBV6-1 and TRBJ2-1; 16 nucleotides line up with TRBD2. This CDR3 has 17 amino acids. The ends lost 6 bases at V and 7 bases at J; junction bases unmatched: 9. Germline loops: CDR1 MNHNS, CDR2 SASEGT. The CDR3 loop is CASSRTGLAGGPNEQFF. The DNA of the CDR3 is TGTGCCAGCAGCCGAACGGGACTAGCGGGGGGGCCTAATGAGCAGTTCTTC.

The chain uses TRBV6-1 and TRBJ2-7; D possibly matches TRBD1 or TRBD2 (5 bases each). Germline loops: CDR1 MNHNS, CDR2 SASEGT. The CDR3 extends over 15 amino acids. Trimming took off 6 bases at V and 3 bases at J, with 18 bases between the two ends. Written as DNA, the CDR3 is TGTGCCAGCAGCGTGACCGGGACGGAGAGCTACGAGCAGTACTTC. The encoded protein is CASSVTGTESYEQYF.

This clonotype was found many times. The chain combines TRBV3-1 with TRBJ2-2; D is possibly TRBD1 (5 bases). The CDR3 extends over 14 amino acids. CDR1 and CDR2 from the germline V gene are LGHDT and YNNKEL (reference sequence). Trimming took 1 base from V and 6 from J, leaving 9 bases between them. The CDR3 region is CASSQVSGSGELFF. The CDR3 coding sequence is TGTGCCAGCAGCCAAGTCTCAGGGTCCGGGGAGCTGTTTTTT.

This clonotype was found a few times. The genes are TRBV11-2 and TRBJ2-1, with TRBD2 matching 9 bases. The germline CDR1 and CDR2 sequences are SGHAT and FQNNGV. The CDR3 extends over 18 amino acids. With V trimmed by 2 bases and J by 2 bases, 10 bases remained unmatched. CDR3 loop: CASSLFGGGRGTYNEQFF. The CDR3 region has the DNA TGTGCCAGCAGCTTATTTGGGGGCGGGAGGGGCACCTACAATGAGCAGTTCTTC.

This clonotype was counted only a few times. V is TRBV11-2 and J is TRBJ1-1; maybe TRBD1 (6 bases). This CDR3 comprises 14 residues. Germline CDR1 and CDR2: SGHAT and FQNNGV. V was trimmed by 3 bases and J by 4 bases, leaving 12 bases between them. CDR3 residues: CASSLLQGPTEAFF. DNA for the CDR3: TGTGCCAGCAGCTTGCTACAGGGCCCCACTGAAGCTTTCTTT.

This clonotype was detected only a few times. The chain recombines TRBV7-9 with TRBJ1-2; no definite D call. Trimming took off 6 bases at V and 0 bases at J, with 5 bases between the two ends. The CDR3 spans 12 residues. Germline lookup yields CDR1 SEHNR and CDR2 FQNEAQ (reference sequence). The CDR3 region is CASSVANYGYTF. The CDR3, as DNA: TGTGCCAGCAGTGTAGCTAACTATGGCTACACCTTC. The variable domain in full, completed from reference TRBV7-9 and TRBJ1-2, reads DTGVSQNPRHKITKRGQNVTFRCDPISEHNRLYWYRQTLGQGPEFLTYFQNEAQLEKSRLLSDRFSAERPKGSFSTLEIQRTEQGDSAMYLCASSVANYGYTFGSGTRLTVV.

This clonotype was detected a few times. This chain links TRBV25-1 with TRBJ2-5; no reliable D call. The germline gives CDR1 MGHDK, CDR2 SYGVNS. V dropped 3 bases and J dropped 4 bases, with 6 bases sitting between them. The CDR3 runs to 12 residues. For the CDR3, the DNA is TGTGCCAGCAGTGACCCCGGAGAGACCCAGTACTTC. Protein: CASSDPGETQYF.

The chain uses TRBV12-3 or TRBV12-4 and TRBJ1-5; D might be TRBD1 (6 bases). CDR3 size: 13 residues. Trimming stripped 6 bases from V and 4 bases from J, with 10 bases between. CDR3 sequence (DNA): TGTGCCAGCAGCCTGACAGGAAATCAGCCCCAGCATTTT. Protein sequence: CASSLTGNQPQHF.